The 9 T cell receptor beta chains listed next were all sequenced from one sample in a study of shared clonotypes between healthy human individuals. Naive CD8 cells lacked CD45RO, underwent positive selection for CCR7 and left out terminally differentiated effector memory CD45RA+ cells. The repertoire was sequenced with immunoSEQ multiplex PCR; TCRdb's copy has only in-frame clones and lacks some. This table has about 820,000 clones, over 90% appearing once. Sequenced sample: naive CD8+ T cells sorted from blood. These receptors all come from a man aged 25-45 years in good health.

This chain uses TRBV29-1 with TRBJ1-2; maybe TRBD1 (6 bases). The germline gives CDR1 SQVTM, CDR2 ANQGSEA. V lost 5 bases, J lost 3 bases, and 13 bases lay in between. This CDR3 spans 13 amino acids. The CDR3 DNA is TGCAGCGTTATGGATGGGGGCCACTATGGCTACACCTTC. Amino acids: CSVMDGGHYGYTF.

With regard to this clone: Distinct nucleotide sequences in the sample also encode this CDR3. The chain combines TRBV27 with TRBJ2-2; no clear D. Germline V gives CDR1 MNHEY, CDR2 SMNVEV (reference sequence). The CDR3 contains 13 residues. The germline V and J ends were trimmed by 0 bases and 4 bases, with 3 bases remaining between them. The CDR3: CASSLSGTGELFF. The CDR3 DNA is TGTGCCAGCAGTTTATCGGGCACCGGGGAGCTGTTTTTT.

A note on this clone: In the same sample, other DNA sequences code for this CDR3. The chain carries TRBV15 and TRBJ2-7; tentatively, D is TRBD2 (5 bases). The CDR3 consists of 15 residues. V was cut by 1 base and J by 1 base, with 11 bases left in between. Germline V gives CDR1 LNHNV, CDR2 YYDKDF (reference sequence). The CDR3 loop reads CATSRGVASSYEQYF. In DNA, the CDR3 is TGTGCCACCAGCAGAGGTGTAGCGTCATCCTACGAGCAGTACTTC.

V is TRBV5-6 and J is TRBJ1-5, with 8 bases aligning to TRBD1. V lost 3 bases to trimming and J lost 5 bases; unmatched junction nucleotides: 4. Germline V gene data show CDR1 as SGHDT and CDR2 as YYEEEE. CDR3 length: 14 residues. This chain's CDR3 is CASSSRTGYQPQHF. The CDR3 DNA sequence: TGTGCCAGCAGCTCGCGGACAGGGTATCAGCCCCAGCATTTT.

On this clone: In the same sample, other DNA sequences code for this CDR3. This chain links TRBV28 with TRBJ2-1; D remains unclear. Trimming removed 6 bases at V and 4 bases at J, with 10 bases between. This CDR3 has 13 residues. CDR1 is MDHEN and CDR2 is SYDVKM in the germline V gene. In DNA, the CDR3 is TGTGCCAGCAGCCCTCCAGGATACAATGAGCAGTTCTTC. This encodes CASSPPGYNEQFF.

In this sample, this clone turned up a few times. The chain is built from TRBV27 and TRBJ2-7; 7 bases are a match to TRBD2. From germline, CDR1 is MNHEY and CDR2 SMNVEV (reference sequence). The V gene end was trimmed by 8 bases and the J gene end by 2 bases; junction bases not matched to a gene: 6. CDR3 length: 13 residues. The CDR3 reads CASAPGLPYEQYF. CDR3 coding DNA: TGTGCCAGCGCACCGGGACTACCCTACGAGCAGTACTTC.

This chain joins TRBV2 and TRBJ1-1; D gene unclear. V lost 4 bases, J lost 2 bases, and 2 bases lay in between. The CDR3 has 11 amino acids. Germline V CDR1 and CDR2: SNHLY, FYNNEI. The CDR3 DNA is TGTGCCAGCAGTGTTAACACTGAAGCTTTCTTT. It is translated as CASSVNTEAFF.

V usage is TRBV19 and J usage is TRBJ1-1, with a possible D match to TRBD1 (5 bases). The CDR3 runs to 16 residues. Germline V gene data show CDR1 as LNHDA and CDR2 as SQIVND (reference sequence). V gave up 3 bases and J gave up 1 base, with 15 bases separating them. The chain's CDR3 is CASSMDVLTENTEAFF. CDR3 nucleotides: TGTGCCAGTAGTATGGACGTTTTGACAGAGAACACTGAAGCTTTCTTT.

The chain combines TRBV28 with TRBJ2-7; 9 nucleotides agree with TRBD2. Germline-derived CDR1 and CDR2 are MDHEN and SYDVKM. V was pared by 1 base and J by 2 bases, with 3 bases of the junction left unmatched. The CDR3 covers 15 residues. The CDR3 region is CASSLSSGTTYEQYF. DNA for the CDR3: TGTGCCAGCAGTTTATCTAGCGGGACGACCTACGAGCAGTACTTC.